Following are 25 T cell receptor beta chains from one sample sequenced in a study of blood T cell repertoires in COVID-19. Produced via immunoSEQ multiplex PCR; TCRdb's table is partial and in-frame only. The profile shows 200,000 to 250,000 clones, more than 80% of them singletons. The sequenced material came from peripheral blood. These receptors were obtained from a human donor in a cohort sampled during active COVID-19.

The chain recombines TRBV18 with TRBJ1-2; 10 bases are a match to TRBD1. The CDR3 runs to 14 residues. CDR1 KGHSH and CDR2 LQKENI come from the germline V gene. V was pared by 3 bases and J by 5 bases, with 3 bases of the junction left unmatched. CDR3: CASSPGTGDYGYTF. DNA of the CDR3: TGTGCCAGCTCACCGGGGACAGGGGATTATGGCTACACCTTC.

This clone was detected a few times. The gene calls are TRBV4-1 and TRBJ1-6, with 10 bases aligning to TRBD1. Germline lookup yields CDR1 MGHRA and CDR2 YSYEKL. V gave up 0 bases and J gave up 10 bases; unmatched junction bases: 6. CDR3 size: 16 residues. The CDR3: CASSQDGTGVRSPLHF. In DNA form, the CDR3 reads TGCGCCAGCAGCCAAGACGGGACAGGGGTCCGATCACCCCTCCACTTT.

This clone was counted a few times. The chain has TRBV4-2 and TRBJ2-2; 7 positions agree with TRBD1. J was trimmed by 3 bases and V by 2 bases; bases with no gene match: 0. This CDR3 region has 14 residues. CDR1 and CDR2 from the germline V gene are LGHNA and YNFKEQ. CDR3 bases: TGTGCCAGCAGCCAACAGGGGGACACCGGGGAGCTGTTTTTT. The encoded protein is CASSQQGDTGELFF.

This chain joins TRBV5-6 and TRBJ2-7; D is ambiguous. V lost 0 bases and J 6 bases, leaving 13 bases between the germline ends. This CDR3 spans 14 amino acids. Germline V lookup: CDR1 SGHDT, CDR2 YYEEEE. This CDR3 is CASSLVARRSEQYF. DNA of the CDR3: TGTGCCAGCAGCTTGGTGGCCAGAAGGAGCGAGCAGTACTTC.

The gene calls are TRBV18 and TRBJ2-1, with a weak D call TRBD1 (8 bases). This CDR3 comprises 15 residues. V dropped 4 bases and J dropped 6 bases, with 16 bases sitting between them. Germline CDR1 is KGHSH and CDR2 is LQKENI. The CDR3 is CASSLTGGVGNEQFF. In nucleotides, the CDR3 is TGTGCCAGCTCACTTACAGGGGGGGTTGGCAATGAGCAGTTCTTC.

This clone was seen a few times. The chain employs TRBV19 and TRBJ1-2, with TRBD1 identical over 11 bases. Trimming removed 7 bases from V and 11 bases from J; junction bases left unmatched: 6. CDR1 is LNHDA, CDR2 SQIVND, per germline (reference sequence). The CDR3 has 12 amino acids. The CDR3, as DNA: TGTGCCAGTACCGGGACAGGGGGTAGTTACACCTTC. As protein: CASTGTGGSYTF.

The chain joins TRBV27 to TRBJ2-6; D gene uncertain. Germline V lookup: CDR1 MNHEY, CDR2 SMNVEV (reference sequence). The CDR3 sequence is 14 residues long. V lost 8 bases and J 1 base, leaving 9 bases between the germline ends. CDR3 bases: TGTGCCAGCCCCTCGCGGTCTGGGGCCAACGTCCTGACTTTC. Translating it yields CASPSRSGANVLTF.

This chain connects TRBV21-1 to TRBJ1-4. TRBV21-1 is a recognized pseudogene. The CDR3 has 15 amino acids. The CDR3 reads CASSYLGGRREKLFF. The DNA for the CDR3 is TGTGCCAGCAGCTACCTGGGCGGGCGGCGGGAAAAACTGTTTTTT.

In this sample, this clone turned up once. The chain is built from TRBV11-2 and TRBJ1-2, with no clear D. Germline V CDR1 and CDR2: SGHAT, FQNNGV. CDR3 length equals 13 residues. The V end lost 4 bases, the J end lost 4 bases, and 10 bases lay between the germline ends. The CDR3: CASSSRGLYGYTF. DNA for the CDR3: TGTGCCAGCAGCTCCCGCGGCCTCTATGGCTACACCTTC.

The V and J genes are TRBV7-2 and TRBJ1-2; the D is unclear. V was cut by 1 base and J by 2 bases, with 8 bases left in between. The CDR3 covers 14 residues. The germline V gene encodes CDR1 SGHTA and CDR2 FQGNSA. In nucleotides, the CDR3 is TGTGCCAGCAGCTTAGACCCGGTAAACTATGGCTACACCTTC. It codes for CASSLDPVNYGYTF. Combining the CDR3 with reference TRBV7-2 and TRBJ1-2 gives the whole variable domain GAGVSQSPSNKVTEKGKDVELRCDPISGHTALYWYRQSLGQGLEFLIYFQGNSAPDKSGLPSDRFSAERTGGSVSTLTIQRTQQEDSAVYLCASSLDPVNYGYTFGSGTRLTVV.

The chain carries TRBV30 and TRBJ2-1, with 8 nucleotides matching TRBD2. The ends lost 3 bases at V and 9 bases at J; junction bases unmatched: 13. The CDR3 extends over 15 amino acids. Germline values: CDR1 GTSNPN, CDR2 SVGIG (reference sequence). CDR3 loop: CAWSGWAGGLSEQFF. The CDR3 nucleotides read TGTGCCTGGAGCGGCTGGGCGGGGGGTCTTAGTGAGCAGTTCTTC.

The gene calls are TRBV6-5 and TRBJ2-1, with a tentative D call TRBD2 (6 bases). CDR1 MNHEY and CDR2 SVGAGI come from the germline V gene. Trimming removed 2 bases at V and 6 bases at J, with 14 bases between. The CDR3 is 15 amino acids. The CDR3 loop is CASSYIRGTANEQFF. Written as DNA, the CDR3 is TGTGCCAGCAGTTACATCCGCGGGACTGCCAATGAGCAGTTCTTC.

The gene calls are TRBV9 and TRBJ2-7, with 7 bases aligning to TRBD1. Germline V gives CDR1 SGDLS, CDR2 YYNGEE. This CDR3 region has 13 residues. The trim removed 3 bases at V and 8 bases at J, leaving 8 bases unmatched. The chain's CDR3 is CASSGRQGSKQYF. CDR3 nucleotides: TGTGCCAGCAGCGGACGACAGGGAAGTAAGCAGTACTTC.

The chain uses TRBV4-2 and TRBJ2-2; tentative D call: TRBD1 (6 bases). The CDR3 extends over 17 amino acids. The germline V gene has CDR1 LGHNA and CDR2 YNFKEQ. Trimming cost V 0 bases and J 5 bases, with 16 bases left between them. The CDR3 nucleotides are TGTGCCAGCAGCCAAGACCTACAGGGATTGAGTACCGGGGAGCTGTTTTTT. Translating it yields CASSQDLQGLSTGELFF.

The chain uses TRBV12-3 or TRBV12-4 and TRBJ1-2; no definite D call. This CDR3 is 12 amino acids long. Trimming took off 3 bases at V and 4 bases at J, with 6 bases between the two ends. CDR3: CASSFPSYGYTF. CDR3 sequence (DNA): TGTGCCAGCAGTTTTCCCAGCTATGGCTACACCTTC.

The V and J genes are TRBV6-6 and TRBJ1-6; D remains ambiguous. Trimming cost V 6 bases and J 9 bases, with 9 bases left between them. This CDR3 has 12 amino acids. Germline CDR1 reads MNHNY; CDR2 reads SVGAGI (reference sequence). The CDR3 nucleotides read TGTGCCAGCAGCTTCGCCAGTTCACCCCTCCACTTT. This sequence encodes CASSFASSPLHF.

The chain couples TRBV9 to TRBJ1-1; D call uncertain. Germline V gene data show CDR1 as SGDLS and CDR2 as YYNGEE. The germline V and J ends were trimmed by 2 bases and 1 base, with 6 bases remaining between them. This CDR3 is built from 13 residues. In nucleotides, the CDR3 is TGTGCCAGCAGCGTTAGTCCGAACACTGAAGCTTTCTTT. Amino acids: CASSVSPNTEAFF.

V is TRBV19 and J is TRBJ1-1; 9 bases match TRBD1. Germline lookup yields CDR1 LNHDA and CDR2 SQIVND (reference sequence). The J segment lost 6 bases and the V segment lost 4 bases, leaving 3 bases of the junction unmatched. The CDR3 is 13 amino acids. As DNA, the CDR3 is TGTGCCAGTAGTAAAAACAGGGGGCCTGAAGCTTTCTTT. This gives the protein CASSKNRGPEAFF.

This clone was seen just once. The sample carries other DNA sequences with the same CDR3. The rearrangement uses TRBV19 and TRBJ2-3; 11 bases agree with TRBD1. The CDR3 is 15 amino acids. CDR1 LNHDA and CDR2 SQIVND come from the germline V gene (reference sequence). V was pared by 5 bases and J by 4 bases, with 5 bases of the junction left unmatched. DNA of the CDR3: TGTGCCAGTAGTGCCACGGGACAGGGGGCAGATACGCAGTATTTT. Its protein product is CASSATGQGADTQYF.

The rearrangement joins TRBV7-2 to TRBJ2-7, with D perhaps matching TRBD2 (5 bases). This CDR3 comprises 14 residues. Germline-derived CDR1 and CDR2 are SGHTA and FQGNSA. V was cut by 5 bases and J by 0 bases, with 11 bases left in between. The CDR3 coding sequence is TGTGCCAGCAGCCCGAGGGCCAGCTCCTACGAGCAGTACTTC. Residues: CASSPRASSYEQYF.

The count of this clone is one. Here the CDR3 DNA reads TGTGCCAGCAGCCAACGAGGACTAGTGGAGACCCAGTACTTC. Its translation: CASSQRGLVETQYF. V gene TRBV14 combines with J gene TRBJ2-5; 7 bases align to TRBD2. This CDR3 is built from 14 residues. Germline trimming cut 2 bases from V and 5 bases from J; bases unmatched to any gene: 5. The V gene's germline CDR1 is SGHDN and CDR2 FVKESK. Full variable domain (remainder filled in from reference TRBV14 and TRBJ2-5): EAGVTQFPSHSVIEKGQTVTLRCDPISGHDNLYWYRRVMGKEIKFLLHFVKESKQDESGMPNNRFLAERTGGTYSTLKVQPAELEDSGVYFCASSQRGLVETQYFGPGTRLLVL.

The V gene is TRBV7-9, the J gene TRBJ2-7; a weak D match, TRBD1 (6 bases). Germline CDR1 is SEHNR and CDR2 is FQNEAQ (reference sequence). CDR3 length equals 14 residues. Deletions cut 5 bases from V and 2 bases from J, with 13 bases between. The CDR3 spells CASSPDRPTYEQYF. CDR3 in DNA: TGTGCCAGCAGCCCGGACAGACCTACCTACGAGCAGTACTTC.

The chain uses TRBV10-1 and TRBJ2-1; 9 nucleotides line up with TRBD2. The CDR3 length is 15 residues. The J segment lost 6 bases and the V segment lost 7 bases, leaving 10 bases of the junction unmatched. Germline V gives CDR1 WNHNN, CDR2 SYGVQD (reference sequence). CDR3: CASTELAGAFNEQFF. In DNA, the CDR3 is TGCGCCAGCACTGAATTAGCGGGAGCCTTCAATGAGCAGTTCTTC.

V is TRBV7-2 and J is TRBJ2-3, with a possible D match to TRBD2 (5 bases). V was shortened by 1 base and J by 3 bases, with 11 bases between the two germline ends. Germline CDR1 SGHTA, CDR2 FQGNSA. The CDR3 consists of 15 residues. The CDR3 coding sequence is TGTGCCAGCAGCTTAGGAGCGGTCGCAACAGATACGCAGTATTTT. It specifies CASSLGAVATDTQYF.

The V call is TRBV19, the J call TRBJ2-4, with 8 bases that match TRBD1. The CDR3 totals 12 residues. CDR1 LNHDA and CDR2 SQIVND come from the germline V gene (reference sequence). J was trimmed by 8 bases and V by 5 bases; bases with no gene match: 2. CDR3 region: CASSVDRDIQYF. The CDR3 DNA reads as TGTGCCAGTAGTGTGGACAGGGACATTCAGTACTTC.